The rows below give T cell receptor beta chains drawn from one sample of a study of shared clonotypes between healthy human individuals. Profiling relied on immunoSEQ multiplex PCR, and the TCRdb table lists in-frame clones only, not all of them. The sample comprises some 2.1 million clones, 93% of which are singletons, and more than 1.5% rests with the top ten. Sequencing used naive CD8+ T cells from PBMCs. Receptors originate from a man between 18 and 29 years old in good health. Some clones in this sample may be carry-over from other donors' samples. The conserved cysteine and the conserved F or W are not part of the CDR3 here. A D gene is named only where the DNA matches it firmly.

J: TRBJ2-5
V: TRBV7-9
D: .
CDR3: ASSLLARETQY

J: TRBJ1-1
V: TRBV4-1
D: .
CDR3: ASTITRGLNTEAF

J: TRBJ1-2
V: TRBV29-1
D: .
CDR3: SVVSASGYT

J: TRBJ2-6
V: TRBV2
D: .
CDR3: ASSEFTGLGPGANVLT

J: TRBJ1-5
V: TRBV19
D: .
CDR3: ASSIRDSNQPQH

J: TRBJ1-1
V: TRBV27
D: .
CDR3: ASSLSLDSVEAF

J: TRBJ2-7
V: TRBV4-3
D: .
CDR3: ASSQDFAPWYEQY

J: TRBJ1-1
V: TRBV4-1
D: .
CDR3: ASSRLTEVNTEAF

J: TRBJ2-7
V: TRBV6-5
D: .
CDR3: ASGFEVAGHEQY

J: TRBJ1-4
V: TRBV11-2
D: TRBD1
CDR3: ASSGQGLDEKLF

J: TRBJ2-1
V: TRBV29-1
D: .
CDR3: SVTRGGRTYNEQF

J: TRBJ2-7
V: TRBV9
D: TRBD1
CDR3: ASSALDRVPPGEQY

J: TRBJ2-7
V: TRBV5-1
D: .
CDR3: ASSLAGRAYEQY

J: TRBJ1-5
V: TRBV28
D: TRBD1
CDR3: ASSLGQGFVQPQH

J: TRBJ1-1
V: TRBV13
D: .
CDR3: ASRRGGTEAF

J: TRBJ2-4
V: TRBV6-1
D: .
CDR3: ASSELSWGLAKNIQY

J: TRBJ2-1
V: TRBV7-9
D: .
CDR3: ASSALLRGSESTYNEQF

J: TRBJ2-7
V: TRBV7-8
D: TRBD2
CDR3: ASSFRTRAYEQY

J: TRBJ1-5
V: TRBV5-5
D: TRBD1
CDR3: ASSIRTGIQPQH

J: TRBJ1-2
V: TRBV14
D: .
CDR3: ASRARLSGGYT

J: TRBJ2-4
V: TRBV28
D: .
CDR3: ASSPGPNLAKNIQY

J: TRBJ2-7
V: TRBV2
D: TRBD2
CDR3: ASNRGGSSYEQY

J: TRBJ2-7
V: TRBV28
D: TRBD1
CDR3: ASGHRGHAYEQY

J: TRBJ2-1
V: TRBV2
D: TRBD2
CDR3: ASMPTGGFENEQF

J: TRBJ1-1
V: TRBV7-6
D: TRBD1
CDR3: ASSSGQGALGTEAF

J: TRBJ2-1
V: TRBV5-6
D: .
CDR3: ASSMYNEQF

J: TRBJ2-3
V: TRBV27
D: .
CDR3: ASSLVGGTQY

J: TRBJ2-1
V: TRBV19
D: .
CDR3: ASSIDGSHNEQF

J: TRBJ1-5
V: TRBV19
D: .
CDR3: ASSIPRGSQPQH

J: TRBJ2-1
V: TRBV27
D: .
CDR3: ASSLRGPYNEQF

J: TRBJ1-1
V: TRBV27
D: TRBD1
CDR3: ASGGQGPTEAF

J: TRBJ1-1
V: TRBV5-1
D: TRBD1
CDR3: ASSVSGGTEAF